This TCR beta chain was captured in a study of blood T cell repertoires in COVID-19. Study-wide background: From the United States, Italy and Spain came samples of acute and convalescent COVID-19. T cells, B-cell-depleted T cells, or PBMCs supplied cDNA or gDNA.

Per the original data handling: Scientists estimated how many nucleated cells there were by amplifying reference gene primers. The method was immunoSEQ multiplex PCR; TCRdb's version includes in-frame clones alone and lacks a portion of them. V and J calls and clone size are as listed in that table; D and trimming were resolved from the DNA. The repertoire includes 130,000 to 150,000 clones, about nine tenths of them detected once, and roughly 2.1% sits in the top ten. The CDR3 totals 14 residues. Trimming at V came to 7 bases and at J to 7 bases, leaving 8 bases not matched to a gene. The germline V gene has CDR1 SQVTM and CDR2 ANQGSEA.

Sequenced: peripheral blood. The genes are TRBV29-1 and TRBJ2-2; the match to TRBD1 covers 11 bases. This TCR came from a human donor in a cohort sampled during active COVID-19. CDR3 sequence: CSALGQGVGGELFF. As DNA, the CDR3 is TGCAGCGCCTTGGGACAGGGGGTTGGCGGGGAGCTGTTTTTT.